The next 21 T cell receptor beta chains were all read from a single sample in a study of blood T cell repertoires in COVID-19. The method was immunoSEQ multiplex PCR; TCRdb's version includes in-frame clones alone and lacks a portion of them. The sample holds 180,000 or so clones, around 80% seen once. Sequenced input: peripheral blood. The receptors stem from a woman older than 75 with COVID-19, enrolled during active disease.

The CDR3, as DNA: TGTGCCAGCTCACCAGCAGCGGGAGGAGGCAAGACCCAGTACTTC. This gives the protein CASSPAAGGGKTQYF. This chain uses TRBV18 with TRBJ2-5; 9 bases line up with TRBD2. Unmatched junction bases numbered 7, after V lost 2 bases and J lost 6 bases. The CDR3 runs to 15 residues. Looked up from germline, CDR1 is KGHSH and CDR2 is LQKENI.

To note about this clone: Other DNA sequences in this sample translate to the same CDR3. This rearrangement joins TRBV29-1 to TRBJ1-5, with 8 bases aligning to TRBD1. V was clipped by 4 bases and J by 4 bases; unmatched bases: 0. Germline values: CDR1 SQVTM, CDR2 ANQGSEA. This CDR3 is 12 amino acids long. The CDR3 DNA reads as TGCAGCGTTGGACAGGGGAATCAGCCCCAGCATTTT. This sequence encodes CSVGQGNQPQHF. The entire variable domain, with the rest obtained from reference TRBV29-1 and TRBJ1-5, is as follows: SAVISQKPSRDICQRGTSLTIQCQVDSQVTMMFWYRQQPGQSLTLIATANQGSEATYESGFVIDKFPISRPNLTFSTLTVSNMSPEDSSIYLCSVGQGNQPQHFGDGTRLSIL.

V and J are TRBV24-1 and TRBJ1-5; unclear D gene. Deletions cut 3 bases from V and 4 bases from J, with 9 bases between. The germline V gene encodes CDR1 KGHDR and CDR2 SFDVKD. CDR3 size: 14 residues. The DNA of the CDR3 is TGTGCCACCAGTGATGGGGAGCTAAATCAGCCCCAGCATTTT. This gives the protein CATSDGELNQPQHF.

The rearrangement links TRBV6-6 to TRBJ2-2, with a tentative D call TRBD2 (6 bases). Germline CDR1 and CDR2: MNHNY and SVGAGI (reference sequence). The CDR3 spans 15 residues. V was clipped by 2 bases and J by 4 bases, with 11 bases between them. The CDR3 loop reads CASSYAGLGTGELFF. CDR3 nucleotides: TGTGCCAGCAGTTACGCGGGACTCGGCACCGGGGAGCTGTTTTTT.

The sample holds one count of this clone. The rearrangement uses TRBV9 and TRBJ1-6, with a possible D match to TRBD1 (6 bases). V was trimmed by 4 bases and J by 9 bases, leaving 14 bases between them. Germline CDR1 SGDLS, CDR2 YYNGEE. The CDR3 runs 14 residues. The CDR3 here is CASSTSTGVSPLHF. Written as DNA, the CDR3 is TGTGCCAGCAGCACCTCGACAGGAGTTTCACCCCTCCACTTT.

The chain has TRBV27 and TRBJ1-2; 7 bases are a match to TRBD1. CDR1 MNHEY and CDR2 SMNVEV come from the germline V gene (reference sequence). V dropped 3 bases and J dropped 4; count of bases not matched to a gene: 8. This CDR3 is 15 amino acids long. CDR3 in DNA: TGTGCCAGCAGTTTCTCTGACAGGGCTGTCTATGGCTACACCTTC. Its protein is CASSFSDRAVYGYTF.

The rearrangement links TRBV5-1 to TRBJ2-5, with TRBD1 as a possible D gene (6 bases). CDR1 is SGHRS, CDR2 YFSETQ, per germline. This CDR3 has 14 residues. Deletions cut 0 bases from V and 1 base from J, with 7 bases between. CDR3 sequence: CASSLDRAQETQYF. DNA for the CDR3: TGCGCCAGCAGCTTGGACAGGGCCCAAGAGACCCAGTACTTC.

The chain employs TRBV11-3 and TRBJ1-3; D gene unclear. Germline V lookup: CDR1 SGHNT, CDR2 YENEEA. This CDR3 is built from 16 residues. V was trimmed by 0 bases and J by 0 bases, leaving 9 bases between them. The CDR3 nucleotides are TGTGCCAGCAGCTTAGAGGCCGGAGGCTCTGGAAACACCATATATTTT. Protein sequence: CASSLEAGGSGNTIYF.

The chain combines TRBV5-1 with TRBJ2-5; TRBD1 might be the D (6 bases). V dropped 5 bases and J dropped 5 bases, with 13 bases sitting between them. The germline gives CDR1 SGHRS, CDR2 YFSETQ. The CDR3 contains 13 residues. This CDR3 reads CASRRGTGETQYF. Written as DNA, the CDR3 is TGCGCCAGCAGGAGGGGGACGGGGGAGACCCAGTACTTC. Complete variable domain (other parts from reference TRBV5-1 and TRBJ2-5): KAGVTQTPRYLIKTRGQQVTLSCSPISGHRSVSWYQQTPGQGLQFLFEYFSETQRNKGNFPGRFSGRQFSNSRSEMNVSTLELGDSALYLCASRRGTGETQYFGPGTRLLVL.

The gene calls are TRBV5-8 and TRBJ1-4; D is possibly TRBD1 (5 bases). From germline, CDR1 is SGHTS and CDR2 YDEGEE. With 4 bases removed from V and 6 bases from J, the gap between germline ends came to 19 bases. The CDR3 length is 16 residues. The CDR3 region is CASSQHWGTPDEKLFF. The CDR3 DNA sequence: TGTGCCAGCAGCCAACACTGGGGGACTCCGGATGAAAAACTGTTTTTT.

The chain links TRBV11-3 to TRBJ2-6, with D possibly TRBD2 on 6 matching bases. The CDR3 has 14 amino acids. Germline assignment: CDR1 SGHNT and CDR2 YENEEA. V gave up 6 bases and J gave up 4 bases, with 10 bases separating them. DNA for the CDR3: TGTGCCAGCAGTACTAGCTCCGGGGCCAACGTCCTGACTTTC. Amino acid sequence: CASSTSSGANVLTF.

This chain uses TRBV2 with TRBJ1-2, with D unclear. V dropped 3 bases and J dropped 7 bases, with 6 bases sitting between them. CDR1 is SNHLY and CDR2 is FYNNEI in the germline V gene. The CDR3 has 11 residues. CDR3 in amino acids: CASSDGGGYTF. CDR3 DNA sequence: TGTGCCAGCAGTGACGGTGGTGGCTACACCTTC.

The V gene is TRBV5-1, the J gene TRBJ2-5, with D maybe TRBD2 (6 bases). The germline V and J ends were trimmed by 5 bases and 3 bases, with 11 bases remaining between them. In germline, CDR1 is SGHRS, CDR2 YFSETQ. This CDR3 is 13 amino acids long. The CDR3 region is CASRGGAEETQYF. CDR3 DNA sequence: TGCGCCAGCAGAGGAGGGGCAGAAGAGACCCAGTACTTC.

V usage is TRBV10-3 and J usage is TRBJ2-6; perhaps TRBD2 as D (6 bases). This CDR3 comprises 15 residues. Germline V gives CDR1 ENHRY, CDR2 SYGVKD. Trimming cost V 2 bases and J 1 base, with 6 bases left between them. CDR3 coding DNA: TGTGCCATCAGTGAGGGGGGGTCTGGGGCCAACGTCCTGACTTTC. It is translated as CAISEGGSGANVLTF.

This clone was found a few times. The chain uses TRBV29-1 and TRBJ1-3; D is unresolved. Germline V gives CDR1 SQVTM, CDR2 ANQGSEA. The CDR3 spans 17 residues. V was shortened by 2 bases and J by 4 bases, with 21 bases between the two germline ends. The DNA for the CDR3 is TGCAGCGTTGAACTGGAGGATTACACGCATTTAGGAAACACCATATATTTT. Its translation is CSVELEDYTHLGNTIYF.

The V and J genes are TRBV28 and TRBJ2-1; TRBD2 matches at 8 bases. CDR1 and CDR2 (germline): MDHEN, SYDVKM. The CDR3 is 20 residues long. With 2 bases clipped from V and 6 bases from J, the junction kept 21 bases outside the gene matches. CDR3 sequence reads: CASSLTPGLALSKYFNEQFF. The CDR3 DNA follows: TGTGCCAGCAGTTTAACCCCCGGACTAGCCCTCTCCAAATACTTCAATGAGCAGTTCTTC.

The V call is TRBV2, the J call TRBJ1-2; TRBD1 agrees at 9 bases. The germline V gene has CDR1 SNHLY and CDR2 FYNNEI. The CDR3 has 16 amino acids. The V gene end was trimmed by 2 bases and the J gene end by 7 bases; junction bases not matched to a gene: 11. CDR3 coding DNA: TGTGCCAGCAGTGAATCGGGGGACAGGGAAATGGGTGGCTACACCTTC. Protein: CASSESGDREMGGYTF.

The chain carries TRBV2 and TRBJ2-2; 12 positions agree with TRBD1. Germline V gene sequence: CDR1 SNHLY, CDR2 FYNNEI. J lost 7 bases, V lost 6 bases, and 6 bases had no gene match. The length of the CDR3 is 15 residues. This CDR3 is CASRAGTGGGGELFF. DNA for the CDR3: TGTGCCAGCAGGGCCGGGACAGGGGGCGGCGGGGAGCTGTTTTTT.

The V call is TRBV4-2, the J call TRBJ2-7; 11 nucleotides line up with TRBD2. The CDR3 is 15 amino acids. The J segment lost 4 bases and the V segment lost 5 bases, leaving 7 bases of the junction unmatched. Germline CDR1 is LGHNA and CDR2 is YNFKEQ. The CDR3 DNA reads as TGTGCCAGCAGCACGTTAGCGGGGGGGTCGTACGAGCAGTACTTC. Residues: CASSTLAGGSYEQYF.

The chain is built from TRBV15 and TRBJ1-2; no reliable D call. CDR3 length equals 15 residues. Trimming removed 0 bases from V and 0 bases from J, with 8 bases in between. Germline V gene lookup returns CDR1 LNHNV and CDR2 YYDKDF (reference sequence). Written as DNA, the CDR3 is TGTGCCACCAGCAGAGACCCCGGGACTAACTATGGCTACACCTTC. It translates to CATSRDPGTNYGYTF.

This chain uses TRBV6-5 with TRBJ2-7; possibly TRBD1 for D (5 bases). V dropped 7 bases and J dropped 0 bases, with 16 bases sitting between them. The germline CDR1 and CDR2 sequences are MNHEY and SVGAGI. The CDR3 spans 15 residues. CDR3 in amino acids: CASTTTLTASYEQYF. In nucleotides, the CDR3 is TGTGCCAGCACCACAACCTTGACAGCCTCCTACGAGCAGTACTTC.